What follows is one T cell receptor beta chain and its context. This entry belongs to a study of OX40 agonist ivuxolimab in advanced cancers. Across the whole study: Across the patients, intravenous ivuxolimab was delivered every 2 weeks at 0.01 to 10 mg/kg.

CDR3 length equals 13 residues. Germline V gene sequence: CDR1 SGHRS, CDR2 YFSETQ. Trimming removed 4 bases from V and 7 bases from J, with 11 bases in between. Blood got drawn at baseline, again on cycle 4 day 1, and then on cycle 7 day 1. Using immunoSEQ multiplex PCR, the repertoire was profiled, and TCRdb retains in-frame clones only, with some absent. This table holds 35,000 to 50,000 clones, 82% found once. This chain links TRBV5-1 with TRBJ1-4; perhaps TRBD1 as D (5 bases). The sample here was CD4+ or CD8+ T cells sorted from blood, taken in a trial of the OX40 agonist ivuxolimab. This TCR was recovered from an adult with an advanced solid tumor such as melanoma, head and neck, liver or kidney cancer. The CDR3 loop is CASSPGVPEKLFF. The CDR3 DNA reads TGCGCCAGCAGCCCGGGGGTTCCTGAAAAACTGTTTTTT.